This paragraph covers one T cell receptor (beta chain) sequence. This sample was taken from a study of blood T cell repertoires in COVID-19. Overall study: The United States, Italy and Spain were the sources of the acute and convalescent COVID-19 samples. T cells, B-cell-depleted T cells, or PBMCs provided the cDNA or gDNA that served as material.

In the authors' methods: Reference gene primer amplification gave nucleated cell count estimates. Generated by immunoSEQ multiplex PCR, the TCRdb table keeps only in-frame clones and is missing some. That table is the source of V, J and clone size, and D and trimming were worked out from the DNA. The data contain about 83,000 clones, roughly 80% of them singletons. The germline CDR1 and CDR2 sequences are SGHVS and FQNEAQ. The CDR3 has 14 residues. Trimming took 1 base from V and 13 from J, leaving 19 bases between them. The chain uses TRBV7-8 and TRBJ1-2, with D possibly TRBD1 on 6 matching bases. The receptor's source is a woman of 80 years or more with acute or convalescent COVID-19. Sequenced sample: peripheral blood. The CDR3 sequence: CASSLGAGADTFTF. DNA of the CDR3: TGTGCCAGCAGCTTAGGGGCAGGGGCGGATACATTCACCTTC.